These 8 T cell receptor beta chains came from one sample sequenced in a study of blood T cell repertoires in COVID-19. Profiling relied on immunoSEQ multiplex PCR, and the TCRdb table lists in-frame clones only, not all of them. The repertoire holds hundreds of thousands of clones, with about 89% as singletons. The source material was PBMCs or T cells enriched from blood (not recorded which). These TCRs come from a woman in her 40s who had recovered from COVID-19.

The chain is built from TRBV9 and TRBJ2-2, with 9 bases identical to TRBD1. V shed 0 bases, J shed 3 bases, and the junction held 3 bases outside the gene matches. This CDR3 has 16 residues. The germline CDR1 and CDR2 sequences are SGDLS and YYNGEE. As DNA, the CDR3 is TGTGCCAGCAGCGTAGGGGACAGGGTTCACACCGGGGAGCTGTTTTTT. It encodes CASSVGDRVHTGELFF.

The rearrangement joins TRBV18 to TRBJ1-3; D not certain. Trimming pared 6 bases from V and 4 bases from J, leaving 13 bases between. Germline V gives CDR1 KGHSH, CDR2 LQKENI. The CDR3 contains 14 residues. CDR3 nucleotides: TGTGCCAGCTCTACGGGTGCCGCCGGAAACACCATATATTTT. This gives the protein CASSTGAAGNTIYF.

V gene TRBV11-1 combines with J gene TRBJ2-1; maybe TRBD2 (6 bases). Germline CDR1 reads SGHAT; CDR2 reads FQDESV (reference sequence). This CDR3 spans 13 amino acids. Trimming took off 5 bases at V and 5 bases at J, with 10 bases between the two ends. The CDR3, as DNA: TGTGCCAGCAGCCTCCCGGGGGACAATGAGCAGTTCTTC. Its protein is CASSLPGDNEQFF.

This chain joins TRBV19 and TRBJ1-1; possible D gene TRBD1, 5 bases. Trimming took 6 bases from V and 0 from J, leaving 11 bases between them. Germline V CDR1 and CDR2: LNHDA, SQIVND (reference sequence). The CDR3 runs to 14 residues. DNA for the CDR3: TGTGCCAGTAGCACTTCAGGGTTGAACACTGAAGCTTTCTTT. Translated: CASSTSGLNTEAFF.

This clone was recorded once. The chain recombines TRBV3-1 (or the pseudogene TRBV3-2) with TRBJ1-1, with D unclear. Germline CDR1 LGHDT, CDR2 YNNKEL (reference sequence). V was cut by 1 base and J by 6 bases, with 3 bases left in between. The CDR3 runs 11 residues. For the CDR3, the DNA is TGTGCCAGCAGCCAAGGGCCTGAAGCTTTCTTT. Protein product: CASSQGPEAFF.

This sequence joins TRBV2 and TRBJ2-7, with TRBD1 matching over 9 bases. The V segment lost 8 bases and the J segment 6 bases; nucleotides outside the gene matches: 8. The germline V gene encodes CDR1 SNHLY and CDR2 FYNNEI. The CDR3 totals 13 residues. DNA of the CDR3: TGTGCCAGCGTTCACAGGGGGCAAGGCGAGCAGTACTTC. It is translated as CASVHRGQGEQYF.

Written as DNA, the CDR3 is TGTGCCAGCAGCGTGGACAGTGGTAATGAAAAACTGTTTTTT. Translation: CASSVDSGNEKLFF. The genes are TRBV11-3 and TRBJ1-4; a weak D match, TRBD1 (6 bases). CDR1 is SGHNT, CDR2 YENEEA, per germline. The ends were cut back, 5 bases at V and 4 bases at J, with 11 bases in the middle. The length of the CDR3 is 14 residues.

As DNA, the CDR3 is TGTGCCAGCAGCTCGGGACTAGCCGGCCCTTACAATGAGCAGTTCTTC. Amino acid sequence: CASSSGLAGPYNEQFF. This sequence joins TRBV28 and TRBJ2-1; 9 nucleotides align to TRBD2. The germline V gene has CDR1 MDHEN and CDR2 SYDVKM. V shed 6 bases, J shed 4 bases, and the junction held 10 bases outside the gene matches. This CDR3 spans 16 amino acids. The whole variable domain, remainder taken from reference TRBV28 and TRBJ2-1, is DVKVTQSSRYLVKRTGEKVFLECVQDMDHENMFWYRQDPGLGLRLIYFSYDVKMKEKGDIPEGYSVSREKKERFSLILESASTNQTSMYLCASSSGLAGPYNEQFFGPGTRLTVL.